The present T cell receptor (beta chain) was sequenced within a study of blood T cell repertoires in COVID-19. Overall study context: Italy, Spain and the United States were the sources of the convalescent and acute COVID-19 samples. The analysed material was cDNA or gDNA that came from T cells, B-cell-depleted T cells, or PBMCs.

Authors' methods: Researchers report that nucleated cell counts were estimated from reference gene primer amplification. The method was immunoSEQ multiplex PCR; TCRdb's version includes in-frame clones alone and lacks a portion of them. V, J and clone size derive from that table, while D and trimming were established from the DNA sequence. This sample carries roughly 230,000 clones, roughly 87% of them seen once, and the ten largest clones take 4% to 5%. Germline CDR1 SNHLY, CDR2 FYNNEI. J was trimmed by 5 bases and V by 6 bases; bases with no gene match: 11. This CDR3 is 17 amino acids long. The specimen was peripheral blood. The chain couples TRBV2 to TRBJ2-3, with 13 nucleotides matching TRBD2. The receptor was derived from a woman in her thirties or forties who had recovered from COVID-19. Written as DNA, the CDR3 is TGTGCCAGCAGGACCCGACTAGCGGGAGGTGTTGGAGATACGCAGTATTTT. It codes for CASRTRLAGGVGDTQYF.